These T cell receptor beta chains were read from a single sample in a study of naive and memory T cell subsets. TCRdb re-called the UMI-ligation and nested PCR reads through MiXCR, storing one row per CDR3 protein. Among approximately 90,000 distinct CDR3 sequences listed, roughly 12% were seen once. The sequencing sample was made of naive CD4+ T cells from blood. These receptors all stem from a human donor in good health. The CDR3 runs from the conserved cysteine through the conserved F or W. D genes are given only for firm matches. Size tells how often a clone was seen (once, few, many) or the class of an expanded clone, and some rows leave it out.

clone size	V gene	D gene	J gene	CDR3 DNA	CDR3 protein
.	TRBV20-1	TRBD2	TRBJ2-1	TGCAGTGCCGTAAGCGGGAGCTCTTACAATGAGAAGTTCTTC	CSAVSGSSYNEKFF
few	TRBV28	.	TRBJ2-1	TGTGCCAGCTCCGGCTTAGGGGGTTGGGAAACAGCTGAGCAGTTCTTC	CASSGLGGWETAEQFF
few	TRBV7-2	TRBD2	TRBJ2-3	TGTGCCAGCAGCGCGGGACTAGCGGCAGAGGGGGGGCAGTATTTT	CASSAGLAAEGGQYF
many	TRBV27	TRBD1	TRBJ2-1	TGTGCCAGCCGTATAAAACAGGGGGCAGGCTATGAGCAGTTCTTC	CASRIKQGAGYEQFF
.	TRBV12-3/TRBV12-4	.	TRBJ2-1	TGTGCCAGCAACCTGGACCCCAGCTCCTACAATGAGCAGTTCTTC	CASNLDPSSYNEQFF
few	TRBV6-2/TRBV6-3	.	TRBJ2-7	TGTGCCAGCAGTTACCGACAGCTCTCCTACGAGCAGTACTTC	CASSYRQLSYEQYF
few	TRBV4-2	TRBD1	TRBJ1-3	TGTGCCAGCAGCCAGGTGGACAGGAGCTCTGGAAACACCATATATTTT	CASSQVDRSSGNTIYF
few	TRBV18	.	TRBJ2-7	TGTGCCAGCTCACCAGGAGTGGGCGCCTACGAGCAGTACTTC	CASSPGVGAYEQYF
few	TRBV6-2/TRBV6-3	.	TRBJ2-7	TGTGCCGGAGCGCCGACGTTGTTGGGAGTGCAGTACTTC	CAGAPTLLGVQYF
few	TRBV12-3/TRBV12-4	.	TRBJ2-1	TGTGCCAGCAGTCCCCGCGCCTACAATGAGCAGTTCTTC	CASSPRAYNEQFF
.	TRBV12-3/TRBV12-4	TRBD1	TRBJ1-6	TGTGCCAGCAGTCCCGGGACAGGGGGCATCAATTCACCCCTCCACTTT	CASSPGTGGINSPLHF
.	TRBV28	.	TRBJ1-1	TGTGCCAGCAGTTCCCAGGGATGGACTGAAGCTTTCTTT	CASSSQGWTEAFF
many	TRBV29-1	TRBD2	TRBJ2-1	TGCAGCGAGGGGACTAGCGGGAGAAAGATCGATGAGCAGTTCTTC	CSEGTSGRKIDEQFF
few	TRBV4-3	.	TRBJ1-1	TGCGCCAGCAGCCAAGAAAAGGGCTGGGGGTCCACTGAAGCTTTCTTT	CASSQEKGWGSTEAFF
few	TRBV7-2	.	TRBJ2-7	TGTGCCAGCAGCCCTCCGGACAGCCGCGAGCAGTACTTC	CASSPPDSREQYF
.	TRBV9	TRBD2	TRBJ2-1	TGTGCCAGCAGCGTAGATCAGCGGGGCTCCTACAATGAGCAGTTCTTC	CASSVDQRGSYNEQFF
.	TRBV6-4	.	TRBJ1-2	TGTGCCAGCAGCGCCGGGAACACTAACTATGGCTACACCTTC	CASSAGNTNYGYTF
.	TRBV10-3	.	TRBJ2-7	TGTGCCATCAGTGAAAGCGGGACAATTCCCGAGCAGTACTTC	CAISESGTIPEQYF
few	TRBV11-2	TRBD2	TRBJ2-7	TGTGCCAGCAGCTTCCCTGGACTAGGGGCCGAGCAGTACTTC	CASSFPGLGAEQYF
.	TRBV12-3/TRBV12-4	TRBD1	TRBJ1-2	TGTGCCAGCAGTTTAAGGAGACAGGGCGACTACACCTTC	CASSLRRQGDYTF
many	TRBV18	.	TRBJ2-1	TGTGCCAGCTCACCAGCGGGGGAGCAGTTCTTC	CASSPAGEQFF
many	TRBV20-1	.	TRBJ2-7	TGCAGTGCTAGGGCGAAACCGCGGGCCTACGAGCAGTACTTC	CSARAKPRAYEQYF
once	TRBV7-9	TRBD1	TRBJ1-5	TGTGCCAGCAGCCGAGGGGACAGGGGCAACCAGCCCCAGCATTTT	CASSRGDRGNQPQHF